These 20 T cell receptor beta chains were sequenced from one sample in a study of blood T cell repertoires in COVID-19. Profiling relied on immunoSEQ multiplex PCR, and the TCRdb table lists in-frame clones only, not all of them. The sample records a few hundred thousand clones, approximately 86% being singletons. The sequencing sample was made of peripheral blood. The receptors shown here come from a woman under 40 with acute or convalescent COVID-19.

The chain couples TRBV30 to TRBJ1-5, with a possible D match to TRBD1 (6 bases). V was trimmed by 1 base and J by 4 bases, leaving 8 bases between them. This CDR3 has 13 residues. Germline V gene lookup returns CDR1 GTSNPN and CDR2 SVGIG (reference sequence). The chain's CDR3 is CAWSARGNQPQHF. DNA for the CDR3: TGTGCCTGGAGTGCTAGGGGGAATCAGCCCCAGCATTTT.

CDR3 nucleotides: TGTGCCAGCAGTACAGTGGACAGGGCCTACGAGCAGTACTTC. Its translation: CASSTVDRAYEQYF. The rearrangement joins TRBV6-5 to TRBJ2-7; 8 nucleotides agree with TRBD1. Germline V CDR1 and CDR2: MNHEY, SVGAGI. J was trimmed by 2 bases and V by 5 bases; bases with no gene match: 5. The length of the CDR3 is 14 residues.

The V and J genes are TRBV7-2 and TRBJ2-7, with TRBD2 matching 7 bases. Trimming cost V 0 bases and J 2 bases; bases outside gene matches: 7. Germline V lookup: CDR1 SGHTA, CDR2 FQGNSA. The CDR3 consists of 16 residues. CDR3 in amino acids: CASSLAHRGLAYEQYF. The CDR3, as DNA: TGTGCCAGCAGCTTAGCCCATCGAGGACTAGCCTACGAGCAGTACTTC.

CDR3 bases: TGTGCCAGCAGCCATGACTTATCTAGCTATGGCTACACCTTC. Protein product: CASSHDLSSYGYTF. The chain combines TRBV3-1 (or the pseudogene TRBV3-2) with TRBJ1-2; the D is unclear. CDR3 length: 14 residues. V shed 3 bases and J shed 4 bases, with 12 bases lying between them. Germline V gene data show CDR1 as LGHDT and CDR2 as YNNKEL (reference sequence).

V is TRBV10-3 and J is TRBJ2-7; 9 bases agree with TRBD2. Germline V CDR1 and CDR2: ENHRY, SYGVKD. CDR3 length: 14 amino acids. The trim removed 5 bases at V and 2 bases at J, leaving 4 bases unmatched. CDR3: CAISTSGSPYEQYF. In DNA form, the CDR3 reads TGTGCCATCAGTACTAGCGGGTCTCCCTACGAGCAGTACTTC.

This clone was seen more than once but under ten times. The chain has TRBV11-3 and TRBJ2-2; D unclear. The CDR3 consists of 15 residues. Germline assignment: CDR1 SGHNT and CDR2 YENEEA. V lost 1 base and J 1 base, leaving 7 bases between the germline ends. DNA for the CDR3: TGTGCCAGCAGCTTAGTTAGCCGGAACACCGGGGAGCTGTTTTTT. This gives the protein CASSLVSRNTGELFF.

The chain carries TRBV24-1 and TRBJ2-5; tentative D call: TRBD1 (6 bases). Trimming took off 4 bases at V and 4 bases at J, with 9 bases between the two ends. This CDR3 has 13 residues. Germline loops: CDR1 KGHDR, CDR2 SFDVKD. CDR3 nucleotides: TGTGCCACCAGTGAACCAGGGGTAGAGACCCAGTACTTC. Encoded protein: CATSEPGVETQYF.

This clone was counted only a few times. CDR3 in amino acids: CASSDRDMLTDTQYF. CDR3 sequence (DNA): TGTGCCAGCAGTGACAGGGACATGCTCACAGATACGCAGTATTTT. V gene TRBV25-1 combines with J gene TRBJ2-3; perhaps TRBD1 as D (6 bases). CDR1 is MGHDK, CDR2 SYGVNS, per germline. The CDR3 totals 15 residues. V was clipped by 3 bases and J by 2 bases, with 12 bases between them.

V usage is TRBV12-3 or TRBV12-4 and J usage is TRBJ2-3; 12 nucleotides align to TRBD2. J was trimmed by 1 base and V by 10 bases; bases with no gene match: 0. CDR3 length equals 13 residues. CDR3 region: CATSGGGTDTQYF. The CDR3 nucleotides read TGTGCCACTAGCGGGGGGGGCACAGATACGCAGTATTTT.

CDR3 bases: TGTGCCAGCTCCTTTTACAGCGGAGCGGGAAACACCGGGGAGCTGTTTTTT. Amino acids: CASSFYSGAGNTGELFF. This chain uses TRBV18 with TRBJ2-2; TRBD2 matches 7 bases. Germline values: CDR1 KGHSH, CDR2 LQKENI. V lost 6 bases to trimming and J lost 2 bases; unmatched junction nucleotides: 12. The CDR3 contains 17 residues.

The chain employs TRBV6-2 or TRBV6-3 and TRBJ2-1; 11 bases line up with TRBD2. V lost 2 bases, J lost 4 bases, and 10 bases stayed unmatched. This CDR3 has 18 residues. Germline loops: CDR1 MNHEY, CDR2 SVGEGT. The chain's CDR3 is CASSYPTSGNDIYNEQFF. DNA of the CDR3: TGTGCCAGCAGTTACCCGACTAGCGGGAACGACATTTACAATGAGCAGTTCTTC.

CDR3 region: CASSAQNNEQFF. DNA of the CDR3: TGTGCCAGCAGCGCGCAGAACAATGAGCAGTTCTTC. The V call is TRBV9, the J call TRBJ2-1, with D uncertain. The CDR3 covers 12 residues. Germline loops: CDR1 SGDLS, CDR2 YYNGEE. Trimming removed 3 bases from V and 5 bases from J, with 6 bases in between.

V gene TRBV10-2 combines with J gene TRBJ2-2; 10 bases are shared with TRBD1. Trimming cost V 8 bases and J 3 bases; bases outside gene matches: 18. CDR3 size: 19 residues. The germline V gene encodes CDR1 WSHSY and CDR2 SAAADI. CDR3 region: CASATGTGEVGGYTGELFF. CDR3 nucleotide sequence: TGCGCCAGCGCCACCGGGACAGGGGAGGTGGGGGGATACACCGGGGAGCTGTTTTTT.

The CDR3 loop reads CASVVLRDRGLSYEQYF. The CDR3 bases are TGTGCTAGTGTGGTCCTCCGGGACAGGGGCCTAAGCTACGAGCAGTACTTC. This chain connects TRBV12-5 to TRBJ2-7, with 10 bases fitting TRBD1. Trimming at V came to 7 bases and at J to 3 bases, leaving 15 bases not matched to a gene. Germline lookup yields CDR1 LGHNT and CDR2 FRNRAP. CDR3 length equals 17 residues.

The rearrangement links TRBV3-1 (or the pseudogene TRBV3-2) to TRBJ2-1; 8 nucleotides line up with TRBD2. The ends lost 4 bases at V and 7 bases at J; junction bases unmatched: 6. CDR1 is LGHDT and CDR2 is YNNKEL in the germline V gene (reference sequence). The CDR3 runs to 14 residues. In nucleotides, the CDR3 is TGTGCCAGCAGCCGAAGAGGACTAGCAAATGAGCAGTTCTTC. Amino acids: CASSRRGLANEQFF.

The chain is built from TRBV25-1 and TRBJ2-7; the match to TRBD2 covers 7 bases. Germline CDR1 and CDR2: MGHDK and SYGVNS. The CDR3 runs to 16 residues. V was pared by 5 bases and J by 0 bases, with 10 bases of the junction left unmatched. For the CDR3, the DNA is TGTGCCAGCAGTCGCGCGGGAGTTCCCCTCTCCTACGAGCAGTACTTC. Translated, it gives CASSRAGVPLSYEQYF.

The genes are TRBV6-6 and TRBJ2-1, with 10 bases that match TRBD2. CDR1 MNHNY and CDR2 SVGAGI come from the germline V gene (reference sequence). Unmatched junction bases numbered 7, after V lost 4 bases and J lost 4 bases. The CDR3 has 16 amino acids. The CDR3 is CASSSPGTSAYNEQFF. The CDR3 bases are TGTGCCAGCAGTTCGCCCGGGACTAGCGCATACAATGAGCAGTTCTTC.

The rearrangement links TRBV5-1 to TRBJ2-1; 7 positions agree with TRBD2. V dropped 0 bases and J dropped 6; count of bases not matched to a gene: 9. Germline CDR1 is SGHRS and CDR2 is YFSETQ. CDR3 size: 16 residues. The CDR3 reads CASSLGISGPCNEQFF. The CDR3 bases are TGCGCCAGCAGCTTGGGTATTAGCGGGCCGTGCAATGAGCAGTTCTTC.

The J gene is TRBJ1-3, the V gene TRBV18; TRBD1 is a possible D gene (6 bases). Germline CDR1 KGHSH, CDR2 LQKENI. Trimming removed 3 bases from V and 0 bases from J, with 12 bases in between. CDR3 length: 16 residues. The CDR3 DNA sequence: TGTGCCAGCTCACCGGACAGACCGTACTCTGGAAACACCATATATTTT. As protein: CASSPDRPYSGNTIYF. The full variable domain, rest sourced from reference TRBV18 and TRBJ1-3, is NAGVMQNPRHLVRRRGQEARLRCSPMKGHSHVYWYRQLPEEGLKFMVYLQKENIIDESGMPKERFSAEFPKEGPSILRIQQVVRGDSAAYFCASSPDRPYSGNTIYFGEGSWLTVV.

The CDR3 DNA is TGCGCCAGCAGTGCGGCTTCCAGCTCCTACGAGCAGTACTTC. It specifies CASSAASSSYEQYF. The chain combines TRBV5-1 with TRBJ2-7, with D unclear. Trimming removed 5 bases from V and 0 bases from J, with 12 bases in between. Germline loops: CDR1 SGHRS, CDR2 YFSETQ. The CDR3 consists of 14 residues.